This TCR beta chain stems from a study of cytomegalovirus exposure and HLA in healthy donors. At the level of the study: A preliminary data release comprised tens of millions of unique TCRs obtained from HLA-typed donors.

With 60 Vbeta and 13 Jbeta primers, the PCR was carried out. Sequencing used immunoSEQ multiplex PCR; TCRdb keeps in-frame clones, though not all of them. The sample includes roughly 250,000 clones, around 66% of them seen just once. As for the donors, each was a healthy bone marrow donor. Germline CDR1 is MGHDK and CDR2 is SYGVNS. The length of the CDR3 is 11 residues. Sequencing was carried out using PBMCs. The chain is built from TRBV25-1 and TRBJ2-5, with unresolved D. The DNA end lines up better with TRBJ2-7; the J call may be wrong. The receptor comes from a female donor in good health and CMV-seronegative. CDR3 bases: TGTGCCAGCAGTGAATACTACGAGCAGTACTTC. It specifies CASSEYYEQYF.